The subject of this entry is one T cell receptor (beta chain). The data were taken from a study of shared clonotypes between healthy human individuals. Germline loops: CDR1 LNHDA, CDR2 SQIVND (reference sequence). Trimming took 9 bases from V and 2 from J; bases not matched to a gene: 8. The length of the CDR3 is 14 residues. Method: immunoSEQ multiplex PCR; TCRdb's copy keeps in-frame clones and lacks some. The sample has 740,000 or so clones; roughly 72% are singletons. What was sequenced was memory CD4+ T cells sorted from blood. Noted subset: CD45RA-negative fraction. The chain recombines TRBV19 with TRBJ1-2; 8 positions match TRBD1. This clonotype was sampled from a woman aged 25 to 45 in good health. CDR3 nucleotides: TGTGCCAGCTTATACGGACAGGGAAACTATGGCTACACCTTC. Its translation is CASLYGQGNYGYTF.